The 9 T cell receptor beta chains listed next were all sequenced from one sample in a study of blood T cell repertoires in COVID-19. Clones were read by immunoSEQ multiplex PCR, and TCRdb kept only the in-frame ones, dropping some. The sample consists of over 70,000 clones, around 83% of them appearing once. Sample: peripheral blood. The receptors come from a man aged 60 to 75 with COVID-19, enrolled during active disease.

This sequence joins TRBV29-1 and TRBJ2-7; D might be TRBD2 (5 bases). Trimming shortened V by 3 bases and J by 2 bases, and 8 bases separated the two germline ends. Germline CDR1 is SQVTM and CDR2 is ANQGSEA. CDR3 length equals 12 residues. CDR3: CSVDSGTYEQYF. CDR3 DNA: TGCAGCGTTGATTCCGGGACCTACGAGCAGTACTTC.

This chain joins TRBV21-1 and TRBJ1-5; the D call in the table, TRBD1, was not verified against the DNA. TRBV21-1 counts as a pseudogene. The CDR3 consists of 16 residues. CDR3 sequence: CASSKGGDRSNQPQHF. The DNA for the CDR3 is TGTGCCAGCAGCAAAGGGGGGGACAGAAGCAATCAGCCCCAGCATTTT.

The rearrangement joins TRBV3-1 (or the pseudogene TRBV3-2) to TRBJ2-5; 7 positions match TRBD2. J lost 5 bases, V lost 3 bases, and 0 bases had no gene match. The CDR3 sequence is 12 residues long. The germline V gene has CDR1 LGHDT and CDR2 YNNKEL (reference sequence). The CDR3 nucleotides are TGTGCCAGCAGCCAGGGAGGGGAGACCCAGTACTTC. Translation: CASSQGGETQYF.

The chain has TRBV6-5 and TRBJ2-2; TRBD1 matches at 9 bases. CDR1 and CDR2 (germline): MNHEY, SVGAGI. This CDR3 comprises 12 residues. In DNA, the CDR3 is TGTCTCACCGGGACAGGGAGGGGGGAGCTGTTTTTT. Its translation: CLTGTGRGELFF.

The rearrangement joins TRBV20-1 to TRBJ2-1; D perhaps matches TRBD2 (5 bases). This CDR3 region has 11 residues. In germline, CDR1 is DFQATT, CDR2 SNEGSKA (reference sequence). V lost 5 bases and J 9 bases, leaving 11 bases between the germline ends. The DNA for the CDR3 is TGCAGTGCTGAACTAGTAGGTGAGCAGTTCTTC. Its translation is CSAELVGEQFF.

The J gene is TRBJ1-4, the V gene TRBV28, with 9 bases fitting TRBD1. Germline CDR1 reads MDHEN; CDR2 reads SYDVKM. V gave up 8 bases and J gave up 8 bases; unmatched junction bases: 6. CDR3 size: 13 residues. The CDR3 DNA follows: TGTGCCAGCGGTACAGGGGGCAACGAAAAACTGTTTTTT. Protein product: CASGTGGNEKLFF.

This clone was observed a few times. The chain joins TRBV6-6 to TRBJ2-5, with D possibly TRBD1 on 8 matching bases. V was trimmed by 5 bases and J by 3 bases, leaving 19 bases between them. Germline CDR1 is MNHNY and CDR2 is SVGAGI (reference sequence). There are 16 residues in the CDR3. The CDR3 loop is CASSAYRGGGEETQYF. Written as DNA, the CDR3 is TGTGCCAGCAGTGCATACAGGGGGGGAGGTGAAGAGACCCAGTACTTC.

This chain joins TRBV16 and TRBJ2-2; D is unresolved. The V gene lost 2 bases and the J gene lost 11 bases, with 18 bases spanning the gap. There are 15 residues in the CDR3. Per the germline V gene, CDR1 is KGHSY and CDR2 is FQNENV. The CDR3 region is CASSQILHHTHELFF. CDR3 DNA sequence: TGTGCCAGCAGCCAAATTTTACACCACACCCATGAGCTGTTTTTT. Full variable domain (remainder filled in from reference TRBV16 and TRBJ2-2): GEEVAQTPKHLVRGEGQKAKLYCAPIKGHSYVFWYQQVLKNEFKFLISFQNENVFDETGMPKERFSAKCLPNSPCSLEIQATKLEDSAVYFCASSQILHHTHELFFGEGSRLTVL.

The gene calls are TRBV18 and TRBJ1-2; D not certain. V dropped 3 bases and J dropped 8 bases, with 25 bases sitting between them. The CDR3 is made up of 17 amino acids. The germline gives CDR1 KGHSH, CDR2 LQKENI. The CDR3 DNA reads TGTGCCAGCTCACCTGTGGCGGCCCTATCAGAGGATGTAGGCTACACCTTC. It codes for CASSPVAALSEDVGYTF.